The 14 T cell receptor beta chains given below trace back to one sample, sequenced in a study of OX40 agonist ivuxolimab in advanced cancers. TCRdb's table, derived via immunoSEQ multiplex PCR, lists solely in-frame clones and lacks some. Counted here are 40,000 to 60,000 clones, 65% to 85% occurring once; the ten biggest clones make up around 2.8%. Specimen: CD4+ or CD8+ T cells sorted from blood, collected in a trial of the OX40 agonist ivuxolimab. The source is an adult with an advanced solid tumor such as melanoma, head and neck, liver or kidney cancer.

The chain couples TRBV5-4 to TRBJ1-6; the D is unclear. The CDR3 has 17 amino acids. The germline gives CDR1 SGHNT, CDR2 YYREEE (reference sequence). V shed 1 base and J shed 1 base, with 12 bases lying between them. CDR3 residues: CASSLLLVGSYNSPLHF. CDR3 DNA: TGTGCCAGCAGCTTGCTTTTGGTAGGATCCTATAATTCACCCCTCCACTTT.

The sample holds a few counts of this clone. The J gene is TRBJ2-3, the V gene TRBV29-1; the match to TRBD1 covers 7 bases. The CDR3 is made up of 15 amino acids. From germline, CDR1 is SQVTM and CDR2 ANQGSEA. V shed 1 base and J 0 bases; nucleotides not matched to a gene: 4. The CDR3 nucleotides read TGCAGCGTTGAAGTATCGGGACAGAGCACAGATACGCAGTATTTT. It codes for CSVEVSGQSTDTQYF.

V gene TRBV7-9 combines with J gene TRBJ2-5; 8 positions match TRBD1. Germline loops: CDR1 SEHNR, CDR2 FQNEAQ (reference sequence). V trimming: 4 bases; J trimming: 7 bases; junction bases outside the gene matches: 11. The length of the CDR3 is 15 residues. This chain's CDR3 is CASSSGTGFRGTQYF. CDR3 bases: TGTGCCAGCAGCTCCGGGACAGGTTTTCGGGGGACCCAGTACTTC.

This clone appeared a single time. The chain couples TRBV7-3 to TRBJ2-3; TRBD2 aligns across 12 bases. CDR3 length equals 16 residues. The trim removed 5 bases at V and 4 bases at J, leaving 7 bases unmatched. Germline loops: CDR1 SGHTA, CDR2 FQGTGA. This chain's CDR3 is CASSSGLAGRADTQYF. Here the CDR3 DNA reads TGTGCCAGCAGCAGCGGACTAGCGGGGCGGGCAGATACGCAGTATTTT.

The chain is built from TRBV5-6 and TRBJ1-6, with TRBD1 identical over 9 bases. The J segment lost 7 bases and the V segment lost 1 base, leaving 6 bases of the junction unmatched. Germline lookup yields CDR1 SGHDT and CDR2 YYEEEE. CDR3 length: 16 residues. The CDR3 nucleotides are TGTGCCAGCAGCTTGCCCGGACAGGGGCGAAATTCACCCCTCCACTTT. This encodes CASSLPGQGRNSPLHF.

The sample holds one count of this clone. This rearrangement joins TRBV13 to TRBJ1-2; unclear D gene. Looked up from germline, CDR1 is PRHDT and CDR2 is FYEKMQ (reference sequence). V lost 3 bases and J 3 bases, leaving 8 bases between the germline ends. There are 13 residues in the CDR3. This chain's CDR3 is CASSFLGDYGYTF. CDR3 nucleotides: TGTGCCAGCAGCTTTCTTGGAGACTATGGCTACACCTTC.

Concerning this clone itself: Other DNA sequences in the same sample also yield this CDR3. This sequence joins TRBV9 and TRBJ1-2; perhaps TRBD1 as D (6 bases). V was clipped by 4 bases and J by 3 bases, with 16 bases between them. Germline V gene sequence: CDR1 SGDLS, CDR2 YYNGEE. This CDR3 region has 15 residues. The CDR3, as DNA: TGTGCCAGCAGCCCGAAAGGGGGGCCCGACTATGGCTACACCTTC. The encoded protein is CASSPKGGPDYGYTF.

This rearrangement joins TRBV11-2 to TRBJ1-2; D uncertain. The CDR3 has 14 residues. Germline CDR1 is SGHAT and CDR2 is FQNNGV. V was trimmed by 5 bases and J by 7 bases, leaving 17 bases between them. The CDR3, as DNA: TGTGCCAGCAGCCCGACACGAACGGGCTCTGGCTACACCTTC. Amino acid sequence: CASSPTRTGSGYTF.

This chain links TRBV7-9 with TRBJ2-7, with no clear D. Germline V gene data show CDR1 as SEHNR and CDR2 as FQNEAQ (reference sequence). CDR3 length equals 14 residues. V lost 10 bases to trimming and J lost 7 bases, with 23 bases between them. CDR3 DNA: TGTGCCACCTTCGAGGCCGGCGCTATAGGGGAGCAGTACTTC. It encodes CATFEAGAIGEQYF.

This clone was recorded once. The V gene is TRBV11-2, the J gene TRBJ1-4, with a possible D match to TRBD1 (6 bases). CDR3 length: 17 residues. The V end was cut by 3 bases, the J end by 10 bases, with 24 bases between. CDR1 and CDR2 from the germline V gene are SGHAT and FQNNGV. The CDR3 reads CASSFMGSGGAGVKLFF. The DNA for the CDR3 is TGTGCCAGCAGCTTTATGGGATCGGGGGGCGCGGGCGTAAAACTGTTTTTT.

J is TRBJ2-7 and V is TRBV23-1; D is undetermined. TRBV23-1 is treated as an ORF (open reading frame) with a function not yet certain. The CDR3 is 12 amino acids. Trimming removed 2 bases at V and 2 bases at J, with 4 bases between. The CDR3 region has the DNA TGCGCCAGCAGTCAAGGCCCCTACGAGCAGTACTTC. Its protein is CASSQGPYEQYF.

V gene TRBV7-3 combines with J gene TRBJ2-3, with 11 bases lining up with TRBD2. V was pared by 3 bases and J by 1 base, with 3 bases of the junction left unmatched. Germline loops: CDR1 SGHTA, CDR2 FQGTGA. The CDR3 totals 16 residues. The CDR3 reads CASSFETSGGTDTQYF. Written as DNA, the CDR3 is TGTGCCAGCAGCTTTGAGACTAGCGGGGGCACAGATACGCAGTATTTT.

The rearrangement links TRBV7-2 to TRBJ2-1; D is undetermined. V was cut by 5 bases and J by 5 bases, with 13 bases left in between. The length of the CDR3 is 14 residues. Germline CDR1 is SGHTA and CDR2 is FQGNSA. This CDR3 reads CASSPDRVHNEQFF. In DNA form, the CDR3 reads TGTGCCAGCAGCCCCGACCGCGTGCACAATGAGCAGTTCTTC. Using reference TRBV7-2 and TRBJ2-1 for the parts outside the CDR3, the full variable domain is GAGVSQSPSNKVTEKGKDVELRCDPISGHTALYWYRQSLGQGLEFLIYFQGNSAPDKSGLPSDRFSAERTGGSVSTLTIQRTQQEDSAVYLCASSPDRVHNEQFFGPGTRLTVL.

The chain joins TRBV7-8 to TRBJ2-3; D uncertain. V shed 1 base and J shed 4 bases, with 12 bases lying between them. This CDR3 spans 15 amino acids. Per the germline V gene, CDR1 is SGHVS and CDR2 is FQNEAQ. This CDR3 reads CASSLGGVEADTQYF. The CDR3 region has the DNA TGTGCCAGCAGCTTAGGGGGTGTAGAGGCAGATACGCAGTATTTT.